Shown below are 24 T cell receptor beta chains from a single sample sequenced in a study of vaccination effects on CD4 cells after COVID-19. The antigens of these receptors remain unknown. The table came from immunoSEQ multiplex PCR; TCRdb's copy has only in-frame clones and leaves some out. This sample has about 8,100 clones, with under 85% found just once. Using viral peptide pools, the ViraFEST assay grew out antigen-specific CD4+ T cells prior to sequencing. CD4+ T cells were isolated after around ten days of culture. Source: CD4+ T cells from PBMCs cultured with HCoV-229E spike peptides, taken before COVID-19 vaccination. The source is a human donor who received a COVID-19 vaccine.

The rearrangement uses TRBV4-1 and TRBJ1-3; D is undetermined. The V and J ends lost 0 bases and 8 bases respectively, with 17 bases between them. CDR1 and CDR2 from the germline V gene are MGHRA and YSYEKL. The CDR3 totals 16 residues. CDR3 loop: CASSQEGSSNGDTIYF. Here the CDR3 DNA reads TGCGCCAGCAGCCAAGAGGGGAGTTCTAACGGTGACACCATATATTTT.

This CDR3 reads CASSLTGSGTYEQYF. In DNA form, the CDR3 reads TGCGCCAGCAGTTTGACAGGTAGCGGGACCTACGAGCAGTACTTC. The V call is TRBV5-1, the J call TRBJ2-7; 8 bases agree with TRBD2. This CDR3 contains 15 residues. V dropped 5 bases and J dropped 2; count of bases not matched to a gene: 9. Germline V gene sequence: CDR1 SGHRS, CDR2 YFSETQ.

The chain recombines TRBV11-3 with TRBJ1-1; tentative D call: TRBD1 (6 bases). The germline V gene has CDR1 SGHNT and CDR2 YENEEA. CDR3 size: 13 residues. V was cut by 5 bases and J by 5 bases, with 12 bases left in between. The CDR3 protein is CASSRTERTEAFF. CDR3 DNA sequence: TGTGCCAGCAGCCGGACAGAGAGGACTGAAGCTTTCTTT.

This clone was found a few times. This sequence joins TRBV11-3 and TRBJ1-1; no firm D call. Looked up from germline, CDR1 is SGHNT and CDR2 is YENEEA. There are 11 residues in the CDR3. V dropped 11 bases and J dropped 6 bases, with 13 bases sitting between them. This CDR3 is CAGKEEAEAFF. The DNA of the CDR3 is TGTGCCGGGAAGGAGGAGGCTGAAGCTTTCTTT.

The chain uses TRBV13 and TRBJ1-1, with no clear D. This CDR3 has 11 residues. V dropped 5 bases and J dropped 7 bases, with 8 bases sitting between them. Germline CDR1 is PRHDT and CDR2 is FYEKMQ (reference sequence). The CDR3 DNA follows: TGTGCCAGCAGCCTCCGGCATGAAGCTTTCTTT. Translating gives CASSLRHEAFF.

This clone was detected only once. This sequence joins TRBV10-3 and TRBJ1-3; 10 nucleotides align to TRBD1. V lost 9 bases to trimming and J lost 2 bases; unmatched junction nucleotides: 1. Per the germline V gene, CDR1 is ENHRY and CDR2 is SYGVKD. CDR3 length: 13 residues. The CDR3 spells CAMTGGPGNTIYF. The CDR3, as DNA: TGTGCCATGACAGGGGGCCCTGGAAACACCATATATTTT.

The chain joins TRBV5-1 to TRBJ2-7, with a weak D call TRBD1 (7 bases). V was trimmed by 2 bases and J by 4 bases, leaving 13 bases between them. The CDR3 is 14 residues long. Germline assignment: CDR1 SGHRS and CDR2 YFSETQ. The CDR3 bases are TGCGCCAGCAGCTTCAGGGGGGACACTTACGAGCAGTACTTC. Amino acid sequence: CASSFRGDTYEQYF.

This chain connects TRBV9 to TRBJ1-3, with 9 positions matching TRBD1. Germline V gene data show CDR1 as SGDLS and CDR2 as YYNGEE. The ends lost 0 bases at V and 3 bases at J; junction bases unmatched: 7. CDR3 length: 17 residues. CDR3 DNA sequence: TGTGCCAGCAGCGTAGTTTCGGGACAGGGAGTTGGAAACACCATATATTTT. This sequence encodes CASSVVSGQGVGNTIYF.

This clone was counted between two and nine times. The CDR3 region is CSVGKSSYEQYF. The CDR3 DNA sequence: TGCAGCGTTGGGAAGAGCTCCTACGAGCAGTACTTC. This chain joins TRBV29-1 and TRBJ2-7; D remains ambiguous. Germline assignment: CDR1 SQVTM and CDR2 ANQGSEA. V dropped 4 bases and J dropped 0 bases, with 7 bases sitting between them. The CDR3 sequence is 12 residues long.

V usage is TRBV7-2 and J usage is TRBJ1-5, with 9 bases that match TRBD1. Germline CDR1 SGHTA, CDR2 FQGNSA. CDR3 length equals 18 residues. After removal of 1 base from V and 3 bases from J, the junction contained 10 bases not matched to a gene. CDR3 nucleotide sequence: TGTGCCAGCAGCTTAGATCGTCTCGGGACAGGGCTCAATCAGCCCCAGCATTTT. Amino acids: CASSLDRLGTGLNQPQHF.

The J gene is TRBJ2-7, the V gene TRBV4-1; 11 bases match TRBD2. The junction had 9 bases not matched to a gene; V was cut back by 1 base and J by 4 bases. Germline values: CDR1 MGHRA, CDR2 YSYEKL. The CDR3 runs to 17 residues. The CDR3 reads CASSQADLGLADYEQYF. CDR3 DNA sequence: TGCGCCAGCAGCCAAGCTGATCTGGGACTAGCGGATTACGAGCAGTACTTC.

The V call is TRBV6-5, the J call TRBJ2-2; D ambiguous. This CDR3 comprises 14 residues. Trimming removed 5 bases at V and 3 bases at J, with 10 bases between. The germline CDR1 and CDR2 sequences are MNHEY and SVGAGI. The CDR3 loop reads CASSLTADTGELFF. Here the CDR3 DNA reads TGTGCCAGCAGTCTCACGGCTGACACCGGGGAGCTGTTTTTT.

This rearrangement joins TRBV6-5 to TRBJ1-2; D possibly corresponds to TRBD1 (5 bases). The V gene's germline CDR1 is MNHEY and CDR2 SVGAGI. The ends were cut back, 6 bases at V and 2 bases at J, with 16 bases in the middle. This CDR3 contains 15 residues. The CDR3 DNA follows: TGTGCCAGCAGCTATAGACGGACACAAAACTATGGCTACACCTTC. Its protein product is CASSYRRTQNYGYTF.

V usage is TRBV19 and J usage is TRBJ2-5; possibly TRBD1 for D (6 bases). The V end lost 4 bases, the J end lost 0 bases, and 18 bases lay between the germline ends. CDR3 length: 17 residues. Germline-derived CDR1 and CDR2 are LNHDA and SQIVND (reference sequence). CDR3 sequence: CASSRVIGRGHQETQYF. The CDR3 bases are TGTGCCAGTAGTAGAGTTATTGGCAGGGGCCACCAAGAGACCCAGTACTTC.

There are a few counts of this clone. V and J are TRBV28 and TRBJ1-1; no definite D call. Looked up from germline, CDR1 is MDHEN and CDR2 is SYDVKM. CDR3 length: 16 amino acids. V shed 3 bases and J shed 0 bases, with 14 bases lying between them. The CDR3 sequence: CASSLVHSSLNTEAFF. The CDR3 DNA is TGTGCCAGCAGTTTGGTGCACTCCAGTTTGAACACTGAAGCTTTCTTT.

The rearrangement joins TRBV20-1 to TRBJ2-7; D possibly corresponds to TRBD2 (5 bases). The V gene lost 3 bases and the J gene lost 3 bases, with 12 bases spanning the gap. CDR1 is DFQATT, CDR2 SNEGSKA, per germline (reference sequence). This CDR3 is 13 amino acids long. CDR3 amino acids: CSASGEGGYEQYF. The CDR3 nucleotides read TGCAGTGCTAGTGGTGAGGGTGGCTACGAGCAGTACTTC.

The chain couples TRBV5-4 to TRBJ1-6; 7 nucleotides agree with TRBD1. Germline V lookup: CDR1 SGHNT, CDR2 YYREEE (reference sequence). This CDR3 has 13 residues. V trimming: 3 bases; J trimming: 6 bases; junction bases outside the gene matches: 0. The CDR3 is CASSWDSNSPLHF. In DNA, the CDR3 is TGTGCCAGCAGCTGGGACAGTAATTCACCCCTCCACTTT. Full variable domain (rest looked up from reference TRBV5-4 and TRBJ1-6): ETGVTQSPTHLIKTRGQQVTLRCSSQSGHNTVSWYQQALGQGPQFIFQYYREEENGRGNFPPRFSGLQFPNYSSELNVNALELDDSALYLCASSWDSNSPLHFGNGTRLTVT.

In nucleotides, the CDR3 is TGTGCCAGCAGCCAAGAAGGGGATACTCTGTACTTC. Translated, it gives CASSQEGDTLYF. The rearrangement joins TRBV14 to TRBJ2-7, with D possibly matching TRBD1 (5 bases). There are 12 residues in the CDR3. Trimming took 0 bases from V and 12 from J, leaving 12 bases between them. Germline CDR1 and CDR2: SGHDN and FVKESK.

This rearrangement joins TRBV11-2 to TRBJ1-4; no definite D call. This CDR3 spans 14 amino acids. Looked up from germline, CDR1 is SGHAT and CDR2 is FQNNGV. V gave up 5 bases and J gave up 13 bases, with 20 bases separating them. The DNA for the CDR3 is TGTGCCAGCAGCCCCCTTAACGGACCATCCCGACTGTTTTTT. Translation gives CASSPLNGPSRLFF. Supplemented by reference TRBV11-2 and TRBJ1-4, the full variable domain reads EAGVAQSPRYKIIEKRQSVAFWCNPISGHATLYWYQQILGQGPKLLIQFQNNGVVDDSQLPKDRFSAERLKGVDSTLKIQPAKLEDSAVYLCASSPLNGPSRLFFGSGTQLSVL.

The genes are TRBV15 and TRBJ2-1; 14 bases agree with TRBD2. This CDR3 contains 16 residues. CDR1 LNHNV and CDR2 YYDKDF come from the germline V gene (reference sequence). J lost 8 bases, V lost 1 base, and 4 bases had no gene match. The CDR3 sequence: CATSRGGTSGSHEQFF. The CDR3 DNA follows: TGTGCCACCAGCAGAGGTGGGACTAGCGGGAGCCATGAGCAGTTCTTC.

This clone has only one observation. The chain employs TRBV11-3 and TRBJ2-5; the match to TRBD2 covers 8 bases. This CDR3 contains 14 residues. The V and J ends lost 4 bases and 3 bases, in that order; junction bases with no gene match: 4. Germline V gene data show CDR1 as SGHNT and CDR2 as YENEEA. The CDR3 coding sequence is TGTGCCAGCAGCTCTAGAGCGGGGGAAGAGACCCAGTACTTC. Protein: CASSSRAGEETQYF.

The chain combines TRBV5-6 with TRBJ2-7; the match to TRBD1 covers 8 bases. Germline CDR1 SGHDT, CDR2 YYEEEE. The CDR3 has 15 residues. The ends lost 4 bases at V and 2 bases at J; junction bases unmatched: 8. The CDR3 reads CASSVRTGKPYEQYF. For the CDR3, the DNA is TGTGCCAGCAGCGTTCGGACAGGGAAACCCTACGAGCAGTACTTC. The variable domain in full, completed from reference TRBV5-6 and TRBJ2-7, reads DAGVTQSPTHLIKTRGQQVTLRCSPKSGHDTVSWYQQALGQGPQFIFQYYEEEERQRGNFPDRFSGHQFPNYSSELNVNALLLGDSALYLCASSVRTGKPYEQYFGPGTRLTVT.

The chain has TRBV3-1 (or the pseudogene TRBV3-2) and TRBJ2-6, with 7 bases aligning to TRBD1. The germline V gene has CDR1 LGHDT and CDR2 YNNKEL (reference sequence). Trimming at V came to 6 bases and at J to 14 bases, leaving 13 bases not matched to a gene. The CDR3 extends over 14 amino acids. This chain's CDR3 is CASRPGTDSGILTF. In DNA, the CDR3 is TGTGCCAGCAGACCCGGGACAGACTCTGGTATCCTGACTTTC.

The V call is TRBV7-8, the J call TRBJ2-7, with TRBD1 identical over 7 bases. The germline CDR1 and CDR2 sequences are SGHVS and FQNEAQ. The J segment lost 1 base and the V segment lost 6 bases, leaving 6 bases of the junction unmatched. This CDR3 contains 14 residues. CDR3 bases: TGTGCCAGCAGTTCCGACAGGGAGTCCTACGAGCAGTACTTC. Amino acid sequence: CASSSDRESYEQYF.